This TCR beta chain is from a study of Ad26.COV2.S vaccination and SARS-CoV-2 variants. Points from the study as a whole: A substantial breadth of spike-specific CD8+ and CD4+ T cell responses after vaccination has been reported. Breadth measured for non-spike TCRs was similar across vaccine and placebo recipients.

On this clone itself: Its antigen is as yet unknown.

Assay used: immunoSEQ multiplex PCR; TCRdb lists only in-frame clones, some missing. Altogether around 140,000 clones are present, 75% to 90% being singletons, with the ten largest covering 5%. Germline V gene lookup returns CDR1 SGHRS and CDR2 YFSETQ. The J segment lost 5 bases and the V segment lost 0 bases, leaving 5 bases of the junction unmatched. The CDR3 runs to 15 residues. The clonotype comes from a human donor who had recovered from COVID-19. The sample was peripheral blood, taken after recovery from COVID-19. The rearrangement links TRBV5-1 to TRBJ2-3; 8 bases match TRBD2. The CDR3, as DNA: TGCGCCAGCAGCTTGGAACCCGGGGGGGTAGATACGCAGTATTTT. This sequence encodes CASSLEPGGVDTQYF.